The rows below give T cell receptor beta chains drawn from one sample of a study of shared clonotypes between healthy human individuals. The data were produced by immunoSEQ multiplex PCR, yet TCRdb's version contains in-frame clones alone and is incomplete. Among roughly 2.1 million clones listed, around 93% were seen once. Sequences were obtained from naive CD8+ T cells from PBMCs. Receptor source: a man between 18 and 35 years old in good health. Some clones in this sample may be carry-over from other donors' samples. Both conserved end residues are part of each CDR3. The D gene is left open where the match is weak.

d_call	v_call	j_call	cdr3_aa	cdr3_nt
-	TRBV4-1	TRBJ2-1	CASSHPPGEWSYNEQFF	TGCGCCAGCAGCCATCCCCCGGGGGAGTGGTCCTACAATGAGCAGTTCTTC
-	TRBV7-9	TRBJ1-3	CASEWASGNTIYF	TGTGCCAGCGAGTGGGCCAGTGGAAACACCATATATTTT
TRBD1	TRBV28	TRBJ2-5	CASQGAGETQYF	TGTGCCAGTCAGGGGGCGGGAGAGACCCAGTACTTC
-	TRBV11-2	TRBJ2-7	CASSLPGHEQYF	TGTGCCAGCAGCTTACCGGGCCACGAGCAGTACTTC
-	TRBV28	TRBJ1-1	CASSPSMARTAGGAFF	TGTGCCAGCAGTCCTAGTATGGCGAGAACCGCCGGGGGCGCTTTCTTT
TRBD2	TRBV6-6	TRBJ2-1	CASSPGLAGSNEQFF	TGTGCCAGCAGTCCCGGTTTAGCGGGCTCCAATGAGCAGTTCTTC
-	TRBV5-3	TRBJ1-5	CARRLAKGVFNQPQHF	TGTGCCAGAAGATTAGCCAAGGGGGTTTTCAATCAGCCCCAGCATTTT
-	TRBV7-9	TRBJ2-7	CASSQATTGSPYEQYF	TGTGCCAGCAGCCAAGCAACAACAGGGTCCCCCTACGAGCAGTACTTC
TRBD1	TRBV4-3	TRBJ2-1	CASSPELDREENEQFF	TGCGCCAGCAGCCCCGAGTTGGACAGGGAAGAAAATGAGCAGTTCTTC
-	TRBV5-6	TRBJ1-2	CASSVDGSSYGYTF	TGTGCCAGCAGCGTCGACGGGTCTTCCTATGGCTACACCTTC
-	TRBV29-1	TRBJ2-1	CSAEPSSVYNEQFF	TGCAGCGCAGAACCCAGCTCGGTATACAATGAGCAGTTCTTC